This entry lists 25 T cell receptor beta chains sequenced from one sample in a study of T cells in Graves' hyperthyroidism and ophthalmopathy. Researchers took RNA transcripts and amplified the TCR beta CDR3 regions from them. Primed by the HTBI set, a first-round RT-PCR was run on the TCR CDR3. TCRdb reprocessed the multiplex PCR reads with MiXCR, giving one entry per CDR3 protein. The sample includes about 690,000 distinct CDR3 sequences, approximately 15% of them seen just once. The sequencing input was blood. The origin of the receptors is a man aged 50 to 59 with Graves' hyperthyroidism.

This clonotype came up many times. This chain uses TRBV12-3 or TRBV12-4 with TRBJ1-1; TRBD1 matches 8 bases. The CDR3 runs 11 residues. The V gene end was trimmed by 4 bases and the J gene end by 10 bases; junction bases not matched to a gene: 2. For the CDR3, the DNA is TGTGCCAGCAGTTCCGGGACAGGAGCTTTCTTT. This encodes CASSSGTGAFF.

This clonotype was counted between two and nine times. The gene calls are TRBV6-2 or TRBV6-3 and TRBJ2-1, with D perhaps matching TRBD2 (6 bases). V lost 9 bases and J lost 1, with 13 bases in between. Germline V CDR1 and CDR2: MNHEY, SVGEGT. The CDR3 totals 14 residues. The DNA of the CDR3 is TGTGCCAGTACGGGGGACCTTTCCTACAATGAGCAGTTCTTC. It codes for CASTGDLSYNEQFF.

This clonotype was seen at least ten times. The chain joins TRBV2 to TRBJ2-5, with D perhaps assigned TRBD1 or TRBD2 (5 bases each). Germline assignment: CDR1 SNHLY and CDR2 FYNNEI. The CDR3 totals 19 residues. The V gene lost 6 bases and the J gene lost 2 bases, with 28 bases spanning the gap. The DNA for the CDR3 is TGTGCCAGCAGCGCCGACTTCCGGGACGTAATACAGCCTCAAGAGACCCAGTACTTC. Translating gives CASSADFRDVIQPQETQYF.

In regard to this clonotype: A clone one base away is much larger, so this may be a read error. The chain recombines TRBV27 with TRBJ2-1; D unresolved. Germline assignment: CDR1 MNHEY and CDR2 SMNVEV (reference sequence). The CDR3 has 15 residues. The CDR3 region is CASSLLPRIYNERFF. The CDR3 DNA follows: TGTGCCAGCAGTTTATTGCCTAGGATCTACAATGAGCGGTTCTTC.

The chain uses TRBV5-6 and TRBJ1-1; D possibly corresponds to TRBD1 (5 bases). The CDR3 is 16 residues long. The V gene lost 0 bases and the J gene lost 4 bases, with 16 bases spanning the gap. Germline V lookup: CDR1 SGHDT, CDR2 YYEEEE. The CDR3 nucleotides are TGTGCCAGCAGCTTGGTTTACAGGAGCAGTAGCACTGAAGCTTTCTTT. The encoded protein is CASSLVYRSSSTEAFF.

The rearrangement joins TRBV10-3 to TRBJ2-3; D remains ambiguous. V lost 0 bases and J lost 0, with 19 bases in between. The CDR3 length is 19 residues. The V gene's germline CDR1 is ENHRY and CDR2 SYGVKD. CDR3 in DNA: TGTGCCATCAGTGAGTCGGCGGATGAGCCAATAACTAGCACAGATACGCAGTATTTT. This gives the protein CAISESADEPITSTDTQYF.

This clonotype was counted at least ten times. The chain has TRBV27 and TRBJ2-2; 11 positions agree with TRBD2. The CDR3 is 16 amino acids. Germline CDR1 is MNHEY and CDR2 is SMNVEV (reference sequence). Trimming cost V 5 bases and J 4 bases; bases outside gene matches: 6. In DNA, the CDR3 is TGTGCCAGCAGTCCAAGGACTAGCGGGTTCACCGGGGAGCTGTTTTTT. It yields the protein CASSPRTSGFTGELFF.

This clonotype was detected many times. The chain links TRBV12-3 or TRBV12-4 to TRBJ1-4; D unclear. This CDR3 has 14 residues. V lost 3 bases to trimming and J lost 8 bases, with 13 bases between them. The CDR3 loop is CASSLLASGEKLFF. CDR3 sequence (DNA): TGTGCCAGCAGTTTGCTCGCGTCGGGGGAAAAACTGTTTTTT.

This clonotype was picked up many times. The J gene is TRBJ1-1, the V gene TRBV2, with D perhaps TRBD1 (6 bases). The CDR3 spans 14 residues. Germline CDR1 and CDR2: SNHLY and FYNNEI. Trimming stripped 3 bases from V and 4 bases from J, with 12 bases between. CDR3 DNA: TGTGCCAGCAGTGAGACGGGGGCGAGCACTGAAGCTTTCTTT. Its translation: CASSETGASTEAFF.

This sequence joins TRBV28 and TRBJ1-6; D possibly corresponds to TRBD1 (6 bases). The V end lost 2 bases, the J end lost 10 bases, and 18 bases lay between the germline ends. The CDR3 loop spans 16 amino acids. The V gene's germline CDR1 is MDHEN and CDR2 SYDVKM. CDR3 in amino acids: CASSLMANRVRSPLHF. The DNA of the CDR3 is TGTGCCAGCAGTTTAATGGCAAACAGGGTACGATCACCCCTCCACTTT.

As DNA, the CDR3 is TGTGCCACTTCAAGGCGTGCCTCAACTAATGAAAAACTGTTTTTT. It is translated as CATSRRASTNEKLFF. The J gene is TRBJ1-4, the V gene TRBV19, with D uncertain. There are 15 residues in the CDR3. The germline CDR1 and CDR2 sequences are LNHDA and SQIVND (reference sequence). Between the trimmed V and J ends, which lost 10 bases and 0 bases, there was a span of 15 bases. The entire variable domain, with the rest obtained from reference TRBV19 and TRBJ1-4, is as follows: DGGITQSPKYLFRKEGQNVTLSCEQNLNHDAMYWYRQDPGQGLRLIYYSQIVNDFQKGDIAEGYSVSREKKESFPLTVTSAQKNPTAFYLCATSRRASTNEKLFFGSGTQLSVL.

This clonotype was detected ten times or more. CDR3 sequence reads: CASSPLGTQNTEAFF. In nucleotides, the CDR3 is TGTGCCAGCAGCCCCCTAGGGACACAGAACACTGAAGCTTTCTTT. The chain carries TRBV3-1 and TRBJ1-1, with D perhaps matching TRBD1 (6 bases). This CDR3 is built from 15 residues. Germline assignment: CDR1 LGHDT and CDR2 YNNKEL (reference sequence). V dropped 4 bases and J dropped 1 base, with 13 bases sitting between them.

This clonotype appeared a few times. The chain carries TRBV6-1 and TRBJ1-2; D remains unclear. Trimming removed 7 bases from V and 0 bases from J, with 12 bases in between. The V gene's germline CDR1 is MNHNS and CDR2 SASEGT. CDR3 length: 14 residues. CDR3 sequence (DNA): TGTGCCAGCACGTCGGGATCCGCTAACTATGGCTACACCTTC. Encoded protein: CASTSGSANYGYTF.

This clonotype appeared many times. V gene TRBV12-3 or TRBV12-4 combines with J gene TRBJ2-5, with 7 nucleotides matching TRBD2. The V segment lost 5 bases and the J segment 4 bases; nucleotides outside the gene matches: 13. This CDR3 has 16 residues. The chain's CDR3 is CASSTSGGRARETQYF. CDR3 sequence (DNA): TGTGCCAGCAGTACCTCCGGGGGGAGGGCCCGAGAGACCCAGTACTTC.

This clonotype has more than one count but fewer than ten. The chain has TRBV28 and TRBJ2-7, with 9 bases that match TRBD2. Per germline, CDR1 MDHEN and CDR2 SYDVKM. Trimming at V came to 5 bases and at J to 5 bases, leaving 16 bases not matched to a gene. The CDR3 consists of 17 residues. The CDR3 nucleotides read TGTGCCAGCAGTCCCCTAGGCAGGGCTAGCGGGACAAACGAGCAGTACTTC. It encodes CASSPLGRASGTNEQYF.

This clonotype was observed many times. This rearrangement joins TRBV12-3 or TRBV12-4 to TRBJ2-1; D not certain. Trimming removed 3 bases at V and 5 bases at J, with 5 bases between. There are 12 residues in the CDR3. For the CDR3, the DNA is TGTGCCAGCAGTTTTTCCGACAATGAGCAGTTCTTC. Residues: CASSFSDNEQFF.

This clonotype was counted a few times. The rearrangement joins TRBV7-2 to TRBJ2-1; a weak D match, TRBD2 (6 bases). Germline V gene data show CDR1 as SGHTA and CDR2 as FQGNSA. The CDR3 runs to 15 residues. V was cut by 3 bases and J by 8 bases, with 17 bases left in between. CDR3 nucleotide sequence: TGTGCCAGCAGCTTGGGGGGACCTGGACTCGATGAGCAGTTCTTC. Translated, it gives CASSLGGPGLDEQFF.

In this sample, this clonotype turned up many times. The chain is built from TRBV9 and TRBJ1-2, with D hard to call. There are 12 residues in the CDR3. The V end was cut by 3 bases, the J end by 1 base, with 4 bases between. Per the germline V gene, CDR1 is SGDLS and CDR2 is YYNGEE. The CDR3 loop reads CASSGINYGYTF. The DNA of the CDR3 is TGTGCCAGCAGCGGAATTAACTATGGCTACACCTTC.

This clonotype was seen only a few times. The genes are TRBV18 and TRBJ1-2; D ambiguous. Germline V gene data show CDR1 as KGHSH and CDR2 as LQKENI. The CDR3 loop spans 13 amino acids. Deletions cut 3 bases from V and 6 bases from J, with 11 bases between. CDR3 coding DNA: TGTGCCAGCTCACCCCTGGGCGGGGATGGCTACACCTTC. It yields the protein CASSPLGGDGYTF.

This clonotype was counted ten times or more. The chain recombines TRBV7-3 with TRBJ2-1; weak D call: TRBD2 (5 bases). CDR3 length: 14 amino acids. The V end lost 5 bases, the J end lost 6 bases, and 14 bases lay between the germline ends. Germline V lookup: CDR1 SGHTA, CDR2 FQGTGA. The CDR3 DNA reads TGTGCCAGCAGCCCCGGGATGTCCCCCAATGAGCAGTTCTTC. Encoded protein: CASSPGMSPNEQFF. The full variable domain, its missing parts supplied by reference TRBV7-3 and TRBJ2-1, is GAGVSQTPSNKVTEKGKYVELRCDPISGHTALYWYRQSLGQGPEFLIYFQGTGAADDSGLPNDRFFAVRPEGSVSTLKIQRTERGDSAVYLCASSPGMSPNEQFFGPGTRLTVL.

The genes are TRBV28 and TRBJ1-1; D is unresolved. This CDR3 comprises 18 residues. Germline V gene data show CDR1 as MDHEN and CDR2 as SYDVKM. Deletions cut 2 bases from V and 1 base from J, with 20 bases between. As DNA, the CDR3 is TGTGCCAGCAGTTTAATTCTCGAGGGCGCGGTGGCGAACACTGAAGCTTTCTTT. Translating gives CASSLILEGAVANTEAFF.

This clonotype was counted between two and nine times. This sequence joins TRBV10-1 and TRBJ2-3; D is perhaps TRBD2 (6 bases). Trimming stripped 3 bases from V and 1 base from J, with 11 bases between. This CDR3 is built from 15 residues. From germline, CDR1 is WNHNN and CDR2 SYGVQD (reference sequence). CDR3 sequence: CASSDPASGTDTQYF. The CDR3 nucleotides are TGCGCCAGCAGTGACCCTGCTAGCGGCACAGATACGCAGTATTTT.

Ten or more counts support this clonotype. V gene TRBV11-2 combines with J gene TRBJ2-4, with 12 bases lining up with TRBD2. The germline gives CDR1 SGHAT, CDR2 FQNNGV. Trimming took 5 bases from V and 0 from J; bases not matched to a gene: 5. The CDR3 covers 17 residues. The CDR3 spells CASSLGLAGLAKNIQYF. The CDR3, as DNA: TGTGCCAGCAGCCTGGGACTAGCGGGCCTAGCCAAAAACATTCAGTACTTC. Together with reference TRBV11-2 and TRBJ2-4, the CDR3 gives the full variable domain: EAGVAQSPRYKIIEKRQSVAFWCNPISGHATLYWYQQILGQGPKLLIQFQNNGVVDDSQLPKDRFSAERLKGVDSTLKIQPAKLEDSAVYLCASSLGLAGLAKNIQYFGAGTRLSVL.

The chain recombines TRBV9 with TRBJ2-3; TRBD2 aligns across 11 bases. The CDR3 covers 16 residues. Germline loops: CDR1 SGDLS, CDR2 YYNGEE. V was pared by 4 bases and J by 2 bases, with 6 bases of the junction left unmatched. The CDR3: CASSPTSGGHTDTQYF. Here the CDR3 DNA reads TGTGCCAGCAGCCCCACTAGCGGGGGCCACACAGATACGCAGTATTTT.

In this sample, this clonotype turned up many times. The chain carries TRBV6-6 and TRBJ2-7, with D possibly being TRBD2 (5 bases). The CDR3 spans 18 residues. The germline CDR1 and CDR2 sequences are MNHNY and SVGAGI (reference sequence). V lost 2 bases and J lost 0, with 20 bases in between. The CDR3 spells CASSYAVGLKRTSYEQYF. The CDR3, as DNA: TGTGCCAGCAGTTACGCGGTGGGTCTGAAGCGGACCTCCTACGAGCAGTACTTC.